These 20 T cell receptor beta chains came from one sample sequenced in a study of response to subunit inactivated influenza vaccine. TCRdb re-analysed the RT-PCR reads in MiXCR, keeping a single row per CDR3 protein. Found here are 290,000 or so distinct CDR3 sequences, 22% of them singletons; the top ten hold under 13%. Sequenced material: PBMCs from blood, taken approximately 20 months after vaccination. These receptors originate from a man between 50 and 75 years old who received an inactivated influenza vaccine.

This clonotype was recorded at least ten times. V gene TRBV21-1 combines with J gene TRBJ1-2; the DNA was not compared with TRBD1, the D call given in the table. TRBV21-1 is classified as a pseudogene. CDR3 length: 16 amino acids. The CDR3 sequence is CASNYLLRDRGLGYTF. The CDR3 DNA reads as TGTGCCAGCAATTATCTCCTACGGGACAGGGGGCTGGGCTACACCTTC.

The V gene is TRBV10-3, the J gene TRBJ2-1, with 8 bases matching TRBD2. This CDR3 is built from 14 residues. Germline V gene data show CDR1 as ENHRY and CDR2 as SYGVKD. V shed 4 bases, J shed 6 bases, and the junction held 5 bases outside the gene matches. CDR3 amino acids: CAISVSGGGNEQFF. The CDR3 bases are TGTGCCATCAGTGTCAGCGGGGGTGGCAATGAGCAGTTCTTC.

This clonotype was seen just once. This chain uses TRBV7-9 with TRBJ2-3; no clear D. The CDR3 has 11 amino acids. CDR1 and CDR2 (germline): SEHNR, FQNEAQ (reference sequence). V dropped 7 bases and J dropped 5 bases, with 7 bases sitting between them. The DNA of the CDR3 is TGTGCCAGCACCGCCGGAGATACGCAGTATTTT. Translated, it gives CASTAGDTQYF.

The CDR3 is CASSLDGGRYEQYF. The CDR3 DNA reads as TGTGCCAGCAGCTTAGATGGGGGGCGGTACGAGCAGTACTTC. The chain carries TRBV11-2 and TRBJ2-7; tentatively, D is TRBD1 or TRBD2 (6 bases each). Germline V gene lookup returns CDR1 SGHAT and CDR2 FQNNGV. V was pared by 0 bases and J by 4 bases, with 10 bases between. CDR3 length: 14 residues. Filled out from reference TRBV11-2 and TRBJ2-7, the complete variable domain reads EAGVAQSPRYKIIEKRQSVAFWCNPISGHATLYWYQQILGQGPKLLIQFQNNGVVDDSQLPKDRFSAERLKGVDSTLKIQPAKLEDSAVYLCASSLDGGRYEQYFGPGTRLTVT.

The chain has TRBV7-2 and TRBJ1-2; D is unresolved. Deletions cut 1 base from V and 5 bases from J, with 14 bases between. Germline CDR1 is SGHTA and CDR2 is FQGNSA. CDR3 length: 15 residues. The CDR3, as DNA: TGTGCCAGCAGCTTAGACACACCGACTGGATATGGCTACACCTTC. This sequence encodes CASSLDTPTGYGYTF.

CDR3 sequence reads: CASSPRVAGELFF. The CDR3 DNA reads TGTGCCAGCAGTCCCCGAGTAGCCGGGGAGCTGTTTTTT. The chain has TRBV27 and TRBJ2-2; D is unresolved. The germline V gene has CDR1 MNHEY and CDR2 SMNVEV (reference sequence). There are 13 residues in the CDR3. Trimming cost V 5 bases and J 6 bases, with 10 bases left between them.

The chain has TRBV11-2 and TRBJ2-3, with 10 nucleotides matching TRBD2. This CDR3 has 20 residues. Germline V CDR1 and CDR2: SGHAT, FQNNGV. Trimming cost V 5 bases and J 2 bases; bases outside gene matches: 19. The CDR3 is CASSPHRSSTSGQDTDTQYF. The CDR3 coding sequence is TGTGCCAGCAGCCCACACAGATCTTCGACTAGCGGGCAAGACACAGATACGCAGTATTTT.

The table lists this clonotype with a few counts. This chain links TRBV27 with TRBJ1-2; possible D gene TRBD1, 6 bases. Germline V gene sequence: CDR1 MNHEY, CDR2 SMNVEV (reference sequence). The CDR3 has 13 amino acids. The V gene lost 6 bases and the J gene lost 3 bases, with 11 bases spanning the gap. The CDR3 region is CASRGGWDYGYTF. For the CDR3, the DNA is TGTGCCAGCAGAGGGGGGTGGGACTATGGCTACACCTTC.

The rearrangement links TRBV4-2 to TRBJ1-4; no definite D call. The V gene lost 0 bases and the J gene lost 2 bases, with 7 bases spanning the gap. CDR1 is LGHNA, CDR2 YNFKEQ, per germline. The CDR3 totals 15 residues. The CDR3 reads CASSQDWDTNEKLFF. The CDR3, as DNA: TGTGCCAGCAGCCAAGATTGGGATACTAATGAAAAACTGTTTTTT.

The chain combines TRBV27 with TRBJ1-5; unclear D gene. The V gene lost 6 bases and the J gene lost 6 bases, with 12 bases spanning the gap. The CDR3 spans 13 residues. Germline loops: CDR1 MNHEY, CDR2 SMNVEV (reference sequence). CDR3 amino acids: CASSDIAGQPQHF. The DNA of the CDR3 is TGTGCCAGCAGCGATATCGCGGGTCAGCCCCAGCATTTT.

The chain recombines TRBV2 with TRBJ1-2, with D hard to call. V was trimmed by 4 bases and J by 8 bases, leaving 14 bases between them. This CDR3 has 13 amino acids. CDR1 and CDR2 from the germline V gene are SNHLY and FYNNEI. The CDR3 DNA reads TGTGCCAGCAGTGCCGCGGGAGCAATCGGCTACACCTTC. Amino acid sequence: CASSAAGAIGYTF.

This chain connects TRBV5-1 to TRBJ1-2; D is uncertain. The V end was cut by 3 bases, the J end by 6 bases, with 12 bases between. This CDR3 comprises 13 residues. Germline CDR1 and CDR2: SGHRS and YFSETQ. As DNA, the CDR3 is TGCGCCAGCAGCTCGGGAGACATCCATGGCTACACCTTC. Its protein is CASSSGDIHGYTF.

This clonotype showed up just a few times. The gene calls are TRBV18 and TRBJ1-4, with a weak D call TRBD1 (6 bases). The germline V gene encodes CDR1 KGHSH and CDR2 LQKENI. V was pared by 4 bases and J by 8 bases, with 23 bases between. CDR3 length equals 17 residues. The CDR3 bases are TGTGCCAGCTCACTGCGGTTTATCGGGGGCGCAGGGGAAAAACTGTTTTTT. Protein sequence: CASSLRFIGGAGEKLFF.

This clonotype was observed many times. An end of the junction does not agree with germline; a read error may underlie this. The V call is TRBV12-3 or TRBV12-4, the J call TRBJ1-4; no clear D. The CDR3 extends over 11 amino acids. The CDR3 DNA reads as TGTGCCAGCAGCTTAGGGGAAAAACTGTTTTTT. It is translated as CASSLGEKLFF.

The gene calls are TRBV27 and TRBJ2-7; D possibly corresponds to TRBD2 (5 bases). The CDR3 contains 14 residues. From germline, CDR1 is MNHEY and CDR2 SMNVEV (reference sequence). V was pared by 8 bases and J by 7 bases, with 21 bases between. CDR3 amino acids: CASADVGSQWEQYF. CDR3 coding DNA: TGTGCCAGCGCCGACGTGGGGAGCCAGTGGGAGCAGTACTTC.

The genes are TRBV29-1 and TRBJ2-7; 10 bases are shared with TRBD1. This CDR3 contains 15 residues. Per germline, CDR1 SQVTM and CDR2 ANQGSEA. Unmatched junction bases numbered 12, after V lost 5 bases and J lost 5 bases. This chain's CDR3 is CSVTTRDRGIHEQYF. CDR3 in DNA: TGCAGCGTTACGACTCGGGACAGGGGCATCCACGAGCAGTACTTC.

This clonotype was recorded a few times. The chain links TRBV7-9 to TRBJ1-2; 8 nucleotides line up with TRBD1. Germline lookup yields CDR1 SEHNR and CDR2 FQNEAQ (reference sequence). The V gene end was trimmed by 3 bases and the J gene end by 8 bases; junction bases not matched to a gene: 8. This CDR3 is built from 14 residues. This chain's CDR3 is CASSLLDRAGGYTF. As DNA, the CDR3 is TGTGCCAGCAGCTTGTTGGACAGGGCCGGCGGCTACACCTTC. Complete variable domain (other parts from reference TRBV7-9 and TRBJ1-2): DTGVSQNPRHKITKRGQNVTFRCDPISEHNRLYWYRQTLGQGPEFLTYFQNEAQLEKSRLLSDRFSAERPKGSFSTLEIQRTEQGDSAMYLCASSLLDRAGGYTFGSGTRLTVV.

The chain recombines TRBV4-3 with TRBJ2-4; 7 bases agree with TRBD1. Germline CDR1 and CDR2: LGHNA and YSLEER. There are 14 residues in the CDR3. J gave up 8 bases and V 4 bases, and 8 bases lay outside the gene matches. The CDR3 nucleotides read TGCGCCAGCAGCCTCTTGACAGGGACAGACATTCAGTACTTC. It codes for CASSLLTGTDIQYF.

This clonotype was seen more than once but under ten times. The chain carries TRBV12-3 or TRBV12-4 and TRBJ1-6, with 10 bases matching TRBD1. The CDR3 has 16 residues. V trimming: 3 bases; J trimming: 8 bases; junction bases outside the gene matches: 7. CDR3 loop: CASSFRTGGKDSPLHF. The CDR3, as DNA: TGTGCCAGCAGTTTTCGGACAGGGGGAAAGGATTCACCCCTCCACTTT.

This clonotype has a handful of counts. This sequence joins TRBV6-1 and TRBJ1-2, with D perhaps TRBD1 (5 bases). The CDR3 spans 15 residues. V was pared by 5 bases and J by 2 bases, with 15 bases between. Germline V lookup: CDR1 MNHNS, CDR2 SASEGT. Here the CDR3 reads CASSPGALPNYGYTF. CDR3 coding DNA: TGTGCCAGCAGTCCCGGGGCTCTTCCAAACTATGGCTACACCTTC.